A selection of T cell receptor beta chains follows, all from one sample in a study of patients and donors after allogeneic stem cell transplantation. TCRdb passed the RT-PCR reads through MiXCR, listing each CDR3 protein once. The sample comprises roughly 200,000 distinct CDR3 sequences, over 30% of which are singletons, and roughly 12% rests with the top ten. Sequencing input: blood, either unsorted or a sorted T cell fraction (not recorded which). Receptor source: a human donor who was either an allogeneic HSCT recipient or a stem cell or donor lymphocyte infusion donor (not recorded which). It is not recorded whose cells these are; they may come from a transplant donor. Both conserved end residues are part of each CDR3. A D gene is named only where the DNA matches it firmly. Clone size is shown for a subset of rows, as once, few, many or a class of expanded clone.

v_gene,d_gene,abundance,j_gene,CDR3nt,CDR3aa
TRBV4-2,-,-,TRBJ1-2,TGTGCCAGCAGCCAAGAAGCGGTCAGAGACTATGGCTACACCTTC,CASSQEAVRDYGYTF
TRBV9,TRBD2,-,TRBJ2-1,TGTGCCAGCAGCGTAGCAGGGCTAGCGGGGGGTGAGCAGTTCTTC,CASSVAGLAGGEQFF
TRBV6-2/TRBV6-3,-,-,TRBJ2-4,TGTGCCAGCAGTTTCGCAGAATACAAAAACATTCAGTACTTC,CASSFAEYKNIQYF
TRBV7-9,-,-,TRBJ2-1,TGTGCCAGCAGCTTACGGACTCCCGTTTACAATGAGCAGTTCTTC,CASSLRTPVYNEQFF
TRBV5-6,-,-,TRBJ2-7,TGTGCCAGCAGCCTACTAAGCTCCTACGAGCAGTACTTC,CASSLLSSYEQYF
TRBV5-1,TRBD1,-,TRBJ1-2,TGCGCCAGCAGCCAGCTCCCTGGGACAGGGGAGTTGCATGGCTACACCTTC,CASSQLPGTGELHGYTF
TRBV12-3/TRBV12-4,-,-,TRBJ1-4,TGTGCCAGCAGTTTATCGGGGTCCAAGGAGATTTTT,CASSLSGSKEIF
TRBV10-3,-,-,TRBJ1-1,TGTGCCAAACGGGCAGCTTTCTTT,CAKRAAFF
TRBV10-2,-,-,TRBJ2-3,TGCGCCAGCAGTTTGGACGGACGCACAGATACGCAGTATTTT,CASSLDGRTDTQYF
TRBV20-1,-,-,TRBJ1-1,TGCAGTGCTAGTTCGGGACACCTGAACACTGAAGCTTTCTTT,CSASSGHLNTEAFF
TRBV29-1,-,-,TRBJ1-1,TGCAGCGTTAATTTTAACGCCGGGACCCGGGACACTGAAGCTTTCTTT,CSVNFNAGTRDTEAFF
TRBV28,TRBD1,few,TRBJ1-2,TGTGCCAGCAGTTTAGGGACAGGGGGTTTGGGAGGCTACACCTTC,CASSLGTGGLGGYTF
TRBV12-3/TRBV12-4,TRBD1,-,TRBJ1-2,TGTGCCAGCAGTTTCGGCGGACAGGGGTATGGCTACACCTTC,CASSFGGQGYGYTF
TRBV20-1,-,few,TRBJ2-5,TGCAGTGCTAGACCAGGGGCAGAGACCCAGTACTTC,CSARPGAETQYF
TRBV6-4,-,few,TRBJ1-6,TGTGCCAGCAGTGACTCGAAGGGTTCACCCCTCCACTTT,CASSDSKGSPLHF
TRBV10-3,-,-,TRBJ2-5,TGTGCCATCAGTGAGTCGTTAGACGGGGATCAAGAGACCCAGTACTTC,CAISESLDGDQETQYF
TRBV4-2,TRBD1,few,TRBJ1-6,TGTGCCAGCAGCCAAGCGGGGCCGACAGGGGCTGCGATCCGCCTCCACTTT,CASSQAGPTGAAIRLHF
TRBV7-2,-,few,TRBJ1-2,TGTGCCAGCAGCTTTCTCGCTTTGGCGGGCTATGGCTACACCTTC,CASSFLALAGYGYTF
TRBV4-1,TRBD1,few,TRBJ2-7,TGCGCCAGCAGCCATGATCCGGGGACAGCGTCAACCTACGAGCAGTACTTC,CASSHDPGTASTYEQYF
TRBV3-1,-,-,TRBJ1-1,TGTGCCAGCAGCCGATCCTGGAAACAATCGAACACTGAAGCTTTCTTT,CASSRSWKQSNTEAFF
TRBV4-3,TRBD1,-,TRBJ1-1,TGCGCCAGCAGCCAAGATCACAGGGGGACTGAAGCTTTCTTT,CASSQDHRGTEAFF
TRBV7-8,TRBD1,-,TRBJ2-3,TGTGCCAGCAGCTCCCGGGACAGGGAAACAGATACGCAGTATTTT,CASSSRDRETDTQYF
TRBV27,-,few,TRBJ2-4,TGTGCCAGCAAGGGTGAGGCAGGGCTTATTCAGTACTTC,CASKGEAGLIQYF
TRBV4-1,-,few,TRBJ1-2,TGCGCCAGCAGCTCGGGGCAAGACCCAAGCTATGGCTACACCTTC,CASSSGQDPSYGYTF
TRBV6-5,-,few,TRBJ2-7,TGTGCCAGCAGTTACACGGCCGGGACTCCAATCTTC,CASSYTAGTPIF
TRBV6-1,-,-,TRBJ1-4,TGTGCCAGCAGGCCCTCTAGGGGGGGCGAGGATGAAAAACTGTTTTTT,CASRPSRGGEDEKLFF
TRBV2,TRBD2,-,TRBJ2-1,TGTGCCAGCAGTGAAGCAGGGCTAGCGGGGGTAGGTGAGCAGTTCTTC,CASSEAGLAGVGEQFF
TRBV12-3/TRBV12-4,-,-,TRBJ2-6,TGTGCCAGCACCCCTCGAGGGAACTCTGGGGCCAACGTCCTGACTTTC,CASTPRGNSGANVLTF
TRBV25-1,-,-,TRBJ1-6,TGTGCCAGTGTTATCGGATTGGGCTTACCCCTCCACTTT,CASVIGLGLPLHF
TRBV6-5,TRBD1,many,TRBJ1-1,TGTGCCAGCAGCGACAGGGAGCCCCTTGACACTGAAGCTTTCTTT,CASSDREPLDTEAFF
TRBV4-1,TRBD2,-,TRBJ2-3,TGCGCCAGCAGCCAAGATGGACTAGCGGCTAGCACAGATACGCAGTATTTT,CASSQDGLAASTDTQYF
TRBV28,TRBD1,few,TRBJ1-6,TGTGCCAGCAGTCTCCGGGACAGGGACAACCACTTT,CASSLRDRDNHF
TRBV3-1,TRBD1,few,TRBJ1-5,TGTGCCAGCAGCCAACGGGACAGGAATCAGCCCCAGCATTTT,CASSQRDRNQPQHF
TRBV5-6,-,-,TRBJ1-1,TGTGCCAGCAGCTTGGGAAGGGGACTGAGGGCTGAAGCTTTCTTT,CASSLGRGLRAEAFF
TRBV20-1,TRBD1,-,TRBJ2-2,TGCAGTGCTAGAGAGTTCAGGGGGTATGGCACCGGGGAGCTGTTTTTT,CSAREFRGYGTGELFF
TRBV10-3,-,few,TRBJ1-3,TGTGCCATCAGAGACAGCGGAAATTCTGGAAACACCATATATTTT,CAIRDSGNSGNTIYF
TRBV27,-,-,TRBJ1-2,TGTGCCAGCAGTTCCCGCCACGGGGGGGGCAGTGGCTACACCTTC,CASSSRHGGGSGYTF
TRBV29-1,-,-,TRBJ2-2,TGCAGCGCGGAGGACAGCCTTACCGGGGAGCTGTTTTTT,CSAEDSLTGELFF
TRBV20-1,TRBD1,few,TRBJ1-2,TGCAGTGCTAGAGATCCCGGACAGGGGGCGAACTATGGCTACACCTTC,CSARDPGQGANYGYTF
TRBV15,-,few,TRBJ1-3,TGTGCCACCAGCAGAGATGAGGCAGCCTCTGGAAACACCATATATTTT,CATSRDEAASGNTIYF
TRBV28,-,-,TRBJ2-1,TGTGCCAGCCTAGTCAATAATGAGCAGTTCTTC,CASLVNNEQFF
TRBV28,-,-,TRBJ2-5,TGTGCCAGCAGTTACCCCTCGGGTGGGACCCAGTACTTC,CASSYPSGGTQYF
TRBV27,-,few,TRBJ2-5,TGTGCCAGCAGAGCAACAGGGAAAGAGACCCAGTACTTC,CASRATGKETQYF
TRBV7-9,-,-,TRBJ1-1,TGTGCCAGCAGCTCTAGCGGCAGGGTGAACACTGAAGCTTTCTTT,CASSSSGRVNTEAFF
TRBV28,-,-,TRBJ2-1,TGTGCCAGCAGTTTACGGGACTACAATGAGCAGTTCTTC,CASSLRDYNEQFF
TRBV10-3,TRBD1,few,TRBJ1-2,TGTGCCATCGGAGGAATACAGGGGGCCGGCGGCTACACCTTC,CAIGGIQGAGGYTF
TRBV3-1,TRBD1,-,TRBJ1-1,TGTGCCAGCAGCCACGCGACAGGGAGCGGCACTGAAGCTTTCTTT,CASSHATGSGTEAFF
TRBV29-1,-,-,TRBJ2-5,TGCAGCGTTGCCCGGGACCGAGAGACCCAGTACTTC,CSVARDRETQYF
TRBV29-1,TRBD1,few,TRBJ2-1,TGCAGCGTTGTCGGGCAGGGGGCTTCGCAGTTCTTC,CSVVGQGASQFF
TRBV5-5,-,few,TRBJ1-1,TGTGCCAGCAGCAAACGATGGACGGCCACGAACACTGAAGCTTTCTTT,CASSKRWTATNTEAFF
TRBV4-1,-,-,TRBJ2-1,TGCGCCAGCAGCGAGAGGGTACACAATGAGCAGTTCTTC,CASSERVHNEQFF
TRBV7-3,-,once,TRBJ1-2,TGTGCCAGCAGCTTAAAAGGGGCACCTAATAGCGTCACCTTC,CASSLKGAPNSVTF
TRBV9,-,-,TRBJ1-1,TGTGCCAGCAGCGGGGAGTCGAGGGGTAGGACTGAAGCTTTCTTT,CASSGESRGRTEAFF
TRBV5-1,TRBD1,few,TRBJ2-2,TGCGCCAGCAGCCATGACAGGGGAGAAACCGGGGAGCTGTTTTTT,CASSHDRGETGELFF